This T cell receptor beta chain was captured by sequencing in a study of blood T cell repertoires in COVID-19. Study as a whole: The study drew acute and convalescent COVID-19 samples from the United States, Italy and Spain.

Original handling: Amplified reference gene primers provided the basis for estimating nucleated cell counts. The data were produced by immunoSEQ multiplex PCR, yet TCRdb's version contains in-frame clones alone and is incomplete. V and J calls and clone size follow that table, whereas D and trimming were derived from the DNA. The sample holds under 250,000 clones, about 82% seen once. J was trimmed by 0 bases and V by 3 bases; bases with no gene match: 4. The CDR3 is 15 residues long. The V gene's germline CDR1 is SGHRS and CDR2 YFSETQ. Specimen: peripheral blood. This chain connects TRBV5-1 to TRBJ1-1, with TRBD1 matching 8 bases. The TCR originated in a woman older than 75 with COVID-19, enrolled during active disease. The CDR3 nucleotides read TGCGCCAGCAGCTCGGGACAGGCATTGAACACTGAAGCTTTCTTT. Translated, it gives CASSSGQALNTEAFF.